This entry lists 18 T cell receptor beta chains sequenced from one sample in a study of cytomegalovirus exposure and HLA in healthy donors. PCR amplification relied on 60 Vbeta primers (plus 13 Jbeta primers). Sequencing was performed with immunoSEQ multiplex PCR; in TCRdb, only in-frame clones are kept and a portion is missing. This sample has 200,000 or so clones, with roughly 80% found just once. The material sequenced was PBMCs. These receptors were taken from a woman between 45 and 65 years old in good health and CMV-seropositive.

The chain carries TRBV6-1 and TRBJ2-2; 7 bases line up with TRBD1. The germline CDR1 and CDR2 sequences are MNHNS and SASEGT. CDR3 length: 15 residues. With V trimmed by 4 bases and J by 6 bases, 8 bases remained unmatched. The CDR3, as DNA: TGTGCCAGCAGTGTGGCAGGGGGTTCGTCCGGGGAGCTGTTTTTT. It translates to CASSVAGGSSGELFF.

The gene calls are TRBV6-5 and TRBJ1-5; 7 bases are shared with TRBD1. This CDR3 is built from 14 residues. J was trimmed by 6 bases and V by 2 bases; bases with no gene match: 4. CDR1 MNHEY and CDR2 SVGAGI come from the germline V gene. The CDR3 here is CASSYEAGGQPQHF. The CDR3 bases are TGTGCCAGCAGTTACGAGGCAGGGGGTCAGCCCCAGCATTTT.

This clone was counted a few times. In DNA form, the CDR3 reads TGTGCCAGCAGTGATCAGGGCGACACTGAAGCTTTCTTT. This codes for CASSDQGDTEAFF. V and J are TRBV2 and TRBJ1-1; tentatively, D is TRBD1 (5 bases). The V gene's germline CDR1 is SNHLY and CDR2 FYNNEI. Trimming stripped 3 bases from V and 3 bases from J, with 8 bases between. CDR3 size: 13 residues.

The chain joins TRBV6-5 to TRBJ1-1; 7 bases are a match to TRBD1. The CDR3 spans 14 residues. The germline CDR1 and CDR2 sequences are MNHEY and SVGAGI. V trimming: 6 bases; J trimming: 6 bases; junction bases outside the gene matches: 10. The CDR3 region has the DNA TGTGCCAGCAGCCGACAGGGATGGAGCCCTGAAGCTTTCTTT. Translating gives CASSRQGWSPEAFF.

This clone showed up just a few times. The chain carries TRBV20-1 and TRBJ2-5; D ambiguous. CDR1 and CDR2 from the germline V gene are DFQATT and SNEGSKA (reference sequence). This CDR3 is 11 amino acids long. The V and J ends lost 2 bases and 3 bases respectively, with 4 bases between them. In DNA, the CDR3 is TGCAGTGCTAGACTTAAAGAGACCCAGTACTTC. Its translation is CSARLKETQYF.

This sequence joins TRBV19 and TRBJ2-1; 10 bases are shared with TRBD2. CDR1 and CDR2 (germline): LNHDA, SQIVND (reference sequence). Trimming at V came to 1 base and at J to 6 bases, leaving 3 bases not matched to a gene. The CDR3 is 15 residues long. The CDR3 DNA reads as TGTGCCAGTAGTATAGTACTAGCGGGGAGCAATGAGCAGTTCTTC. This codes for CASSIVLAGSNEQFF.

The chain uses TRBV18 and TRBJ1-3, with D maybe TRBD1 (6 bases). CDR1 is KGHSH and CDR2 is LQKENI in the germline V gene. The V end lost 3 bases, the J end lost 4 bases, and 13 bases lay between the germline ends. This CDR3 contains 15 residues. CDR3 region: CASSPIQGTGNTIYF. DNA of the CDR3: TGTGCCAGCTCACCTATCCAGGGGACCGGAAACACCATATATTTT.

This clone has just a few counts. The gene calls are TRBV5-4 and TRBJ1-5, with 8 nucleotides matching TRBD1. The J segment lost 3 bases and the V segment lost 3 bases, leaving 5 bases of the junction unmatched. Germline CDR1 reads SGHNT; CDR2 reads YYREEE (reference sequence). The CDR3 is made up of 15 amino acids. CDR3 nucleotide sequence: TGTGCCAGCAGCTCCCAGGGGGCAATCAATCAGCCCCAGCATTTT. Encoded protein: CASSSQGAINQPQHF.

Turning to this clone: Germline and junction disagree at one end, which may indicate a read error. V gene TRBV5-8 combines with J gene TRBJ2-6; unclear D gene. The CDR3 has 14 residues. The germline V gene encodes CDR1 SGHTS and CDR2 YDEGEE. The CDR3 region has the DNA TGTGCCAGCAGCTTGGGACTCGGAACCAACGGCCTGACTTTC. Protein: CASSLGLGTNGLTF.

The chain carries TRBV18 and TRBJ1-1; D may be TRBD1 (5 bases). The CDR3 is 15 amino acids. Trimming shortened V by 0 bases and J by 1 base, and 9 bases separated the two germline ends. CDR1 and CDR2 from the germline V gene are KGHSH and LQKENI. CDR3 sequence reads: CASSPPGAANTEAFF. The CDR3 DNA follows: TGTGCCAGCTCACCACCTGGGGCAGCGAACACTGAAGCTTTCTTT.

This clone was found a few times. Other DNA sequences in the sample encode the same CDR3. The rearrangement uses TRBV6-5 and TRBJ2-7; TRBD1 aligns across 11 bases. Per germline, CDR1 MNHEY and CDR2 SVGAGI. This CDR3 has 15 residues. The trim removed 0 bases at V and 3 bases at J, leaving 1 base unmatched. In DNA, the CDR3 is TGTGCCAGCAGTTACTCGGGGACAGGGGGCTACGAGCAGTACTTC. Amino acids: CASSYSGTGGYEQYF.

This chain uses TRBV4-3 with TRBJ2-7; weak D call: TRBD1 (7 bases). Deletions cut 0 bases from V and 1 base from J, with 16 bases between. The CDR3 spans 17 residues. The V gene's germline CDR1 is LGHNA and CDR2 YSLEER. CDR3 sequence: CASSQEWRQGGSYEQYF. The CDR3, as DNA: TGCGCCAGCAGCCAAGAATGGCGGCAGGGGGGATCCTACGAGCAGTACTTC.

This clone occurred a few times. The V and J genes are TRBV7-9 and TRBJ2-1; 9 bases are a match to TRBD2. The V and J ends lost 0 bases and 12 bases, in that order; junction bases with no gene match: 9. Germline CDR1 and CDR2: SEHNR and FQNEAQ (reference sequence). This CDR3 spans 15 amino acids. The chain's CDR3 is CASSLAGTSLGGQFF. The CDR3 DNA sequence: TGTGCCAGCAGCTTAGCCGGGACTAGCCTAGGGGGGCAGTTCTTC.

A word on this clone: One end of the junction varies from germline; a read error may be responsible. V is TRBV7-9 and J is TRBJ1-1, with 11 nucleotides matching TRBD1. Germline V gene lookup returns CDR1 SEHNR and CDR2 FQNEAQ (reference sequence). This CDR3 contains 16 residues. In nucleotides, the CDR3 is TGTTCCAGCAGTCCCGGGACAGGGGGTTTTGGCACTGAAGCTTTCTTT. Protein product: CSSSPGTGGFGTEAFF.

The chain employs TRBV21-1 and TRBJ2-7; the listed D gene, TRBD2, was not tested against the DNA. TRBV21-1 is a pseudogene locus. The CDR3 sequence is 12 residues long. CDR3 sequence: CARAGPSYEQYF. The CDR3 DNA reads TGTGCCAGGGCGGGCCCTTCCTACGAGCAGTACTTC.

This clone was picked up a small number of times. The chain uses TRBV4-3 and TRBJ2-1, with D tentatively TRBD2 (5 bases). V was clipped by 2 bases and J by 4 bases, with 15 bases between them. Germline values: CDR1 LGHNA, CDR2 YSLEER. This CDR3 is 16 amino acids long. The CDR3 DNA sequence: TGCGCCAGCAGCCAATACCGGGGAATCCTTTACAATGAGCAGTTCTTC. Translated: CASSQYRGILYNEQFF.

This clone was counted between two and nine times. This rearrangement joins TRBV29-1 to TRBJ2-3, with 9 bases that match TRBD1. The germline V gene has CDR1 SQVTM and CDR2 ANQGSEA. This CDR3 spans 15 amino acids. The trim removed 1 base at V and 3 bases at J, leaving 5 bases unmatched. This CDR3 is CSVEVGGQGTDTQYF. CDR3 DNA sequence: TGCAGCGTTGAAGTGGGGGGACAGGGTACAGATACGCAGTATTTT.

The chain carries TRBV25-1 and TRBJ1-1; D is unclear. Germline V lookup: CDR1 MGHDK, CDR2 SYGVNS. Trimming left V 3 bases short and J 5 bases short, with 16 bases between. The CDR3 extends over 15 amino acids. The CDR3 bases are TGTGCCAGCAGTGACGCATGGAAGGGAGCGACTGAAGCTTTCTTT. This gives the protein CASSDAWKGATEAFF. The full variable domain, its missing parts supplied by reference TRBV25-1 and TRBJ1-1, is EADIYQTPRYLVIGTGKKITLECSQTMGHDKMYWYQQDPGMELHLIHYSYGVNSTEKGDLSSESTVSRIRTEHFPLTLESARPSHTSQYLCASSDAWKGATEAFFGQGTRLTVV.